The clone carrying this TCR beta chain was recorded at least ten times. Its antigen is unidentified. The CDR3 has 16 amino acids. The germline V gene encodes CDR1 LGHNA and CDR2 YSLEER. V lost 0 bases, J lost 0 bases, and 10 bases lay in between. The sample belongs to a study of T cells after yellow fever vaccination. Study-level findings and limits: From the bulk population, abundant clonotypes could contaminate and appear within FACS-sorted repertoires. Once the booster was given, most primary-vaccination clones reappeared, at approximately 97% for CD4 and over 75% for CD8. Weaker, the secondary response peaked sooner, at day 5 versus 15.

MiXCR, applied by TCRdb to the 5' RACE reads, yields one record per CDR3 protein. The sample contains about 160,000 distinct CDR3 sequences, less than 9% of which appear only once. The sample here was CD4+ T cells sorted from PBMCs, taken around 5 days after the first yellow fever vaccination. This chain links TRBV4-3 with TRBJ2-3; D might be TRBD2 (5 bases). The source is a man aged 18 to 30 who received the YFV17D yellow fever vaccine. The CDR3 loop reads CASSQDPRGSTDTQYF. CDR3 in DNA: TGCGCCAGCAGCCAAGATCCTCGGGGTAGCACAGATACGCAGTATTTT.